The rows below give T cell receptor beta chains drawn from one sample of a study of monozygotic twins with cystic fibrosis. Method: immunoSEQ multiplex PCR; TCRdb's copy keeps in-frame clones and lacks some. Of 4,000 to 5,500 clones detected, around 96% appear once; the ten largest clones hold approximately 2.9%. What was sequenced was blood. The receptors derive from a boy aged 2-9 years with cystic fibrosis. CDR3s include the opening cysteine and the closing phenylalanine or tryptophan. The order of the fields is clone size, D gene, V gene, J gene, CDR3 protein, CDR3 DNA. D genes are given only for firm matches. Rows give clone size only sometimes, using once, few, many, or a class for an expanded clone.

>-|TRBD1|TRBV29-1|TRBJ2-1
CSVEDPGQEEQFF
TGCAGCGTTGAAGATCCTGGACAGGAGGAGCAGTTCTTC
>-|-|TRBV6-1|TRBJ2-5
CASSEVRVGQETQYF
TGTGCCAGCAGTGAAGTCAGGGTGGGGCAAGAGACCCAGTACTTC
>-|-|TRBV2|TRBJ1-5
CASSEIRGMVQPQHF
TGTGCCAGCAGTGAAATCAGGGGCATGGTTCAGCCCCAGCATTTT
>-|-|TRBV5-1|TRBJ1-1
CASSAGENTEAFF
TGCGCCAGCAGCGCGGGGGAGAACACTGAAGCTTTCTTT
>-|TRBD1|TRBV5-4|TRBJ2-1
CASSLPGTGYNEQFF
TGTGCCAGCAGCTTGCCCGGGACAGGTTACAATGAGCAGTTCTTC
>-|-|TRBV7-2|TRBJ1-5
CASSPGASNQPQHF
TGTGCCAGCAGCCCAGGGGCTAGCAATCAGCCCCAGCATTTT
>-|-|TRBV14|TRBJ2-7
CASSQEFADYEQYF
TGTGCCAGCAGCCAAGAATTTGCAGACTACGAGCAGTACTTC
>-|-|TRBV6-1|TRBJ1-2
CASSEDGRSPYGYTF
TGTGCCAGCAGTGAAGATGGTAGGAGTCCCTATGGCTACACCTTC
>-|-|TRBV7-8|TRBJ2-3
CASSLPSLDTQYF
TGTGCCAGCAGCCTACCTTCCCTAGATACGCAGTATTTT
>-|-|TRBV7-2|TRBJ1-1
CASSPGRQGSTEAFF
TGTGCCAGCAGCCCCGGCCGGCAGGGATCCACTGAAGCTTTCTTT
>-|-|TRBV19|TRBJ1-5
CASSIQGDRNQPQHF
TGTGCCAGTAGTATCCAGGGAGATCGCAATCAGCCCCAGCATTTT
>-|-|TRBV5-8|TRBJ2-6
CASSLLQLSGANVLTF
TGTGCCAGCAGCTTACTACAACTCTCTGGGGCCAACGTCCTGACTTTC
>-|-|TRBV5-1|TRBJ1-1
CASSFQGTPGAFF
TGCGCCAGCAGCTTCCAAGGGACCCCAGGAGCTTTCTTT
>-|TRBD1|TRBV13|TRBJ1-6
CASSWGQGEGSPLHF
TGTGCCAGCAGCTGGGGACAGGGAGAAGGGTCACCCCTCCACTTT
>-|-|TRBV7-8|TRBJ1-2
CASSEQGFGGYTF
TGTGCCAGCAGCGAACAAGGGTTCGGGGGCTACACCTTC
>-|-|TRBV5-4|TRBJ2-5
CASSRQRQETQYF
TGTGCCAGCAGCCGACAGCGCCAAGAGACCCAGTACTTC
>-|-|TRBV11-2|TRBJ1-2
CASSPSGPNYGYTF
TGTGCCAGCAGCCCGTCGGGACCTAACTATGGCTACACCTTC
>once|-|TRBV9|TRBJ1-1
CASSPYGRNTEAFF
TGTGCCAGCAGCCCCTATGGGCGGAACACTGAAGCTTTCTTT
>-|TRBD2|TRBV19|TRBJ2-4
CASSIGGGSKNIQYF
TGTGCCAGTAGTATAGGCGGGGGTTCCAAAAACATTCAGTACTTC
>once|-|TRBV11-2|TRBJ1-5
CASSLAGGEGNQPQHF
TGTGCCAGCAGCTTAGCGGGGGGTGAGGGCAATCAGCCCCAGCATTTT
>-|-|TRBV10-3|TRBJ2-3
CAISAQPGPDTQYF
TGTGCCATCAGTGCCCAGCCGGGTCCAGATACGCAGTATTTT
>-|-|TRBV13|TRBJ2-3
CASSSYIGQWGTDTQYF
TGTGCCAGCAGCTCCTACATCGGGCAGTGGGGCACAGATACGCAGTATTTT
>-|TRBD1|TRBV5-4|TRBJ2-5
CASSPTGAVEETQYF
TGTGCCAGCAGCCCAACAGGGGCCGTTGAAGAGACCCAGTACTTC
>-|TRBD1|TRBV4-1|TRBJ2-3
CASSQVDREGTDTQYF
TGCGCCAGCAGCCAAGTCGACAGGGAAGGCACAGATACGCAGTATTTT
>few|-|TRBV2|TRBJ2-6
CASSDLRASGANVLTF
TGTGCCAGCAGCGACTTGCGAGCCAGTGGGGCCAACGTCCTGACTTTC
>few|-|TRBV7-6|TRBJ2-7
CASSSMTGSYEQYF
TGTGCCAGCAGCTCTATGACAGGCTCCTACGAGCAGTACTTC
>-|-|TRBV5-6|TRBJ2-5
CASSLGSVQETQYF
TGTGCCAGCAGCTTGGGGTCAGTCCAAGAGACCCAGTACTTC
>-|TRBD1|TRBV23-1|TRBJ2-1
CASRPQGELILPSYNEQFF
TGCGCCAGCAGACCACAGGGGGAATTGATCCTTCCCTCCTACAATGAGCAGTTCTTC
>-|-|TRBV5-6|TRBJ2-5
CASSLEGTQYF
TGTGCCAGCAGCTTGGAGGGGACCCAGTACTTC
>-|-|TRBV18|TRBJ1-5
CASSDGRAGDQPQHF
TGTGCCAGCTCAGACGGACGGGCAGGGGACCAGCCCCAGCATTTT
>-|-|TRBV5-1|TRBJ2-1
CASSAYYIFSYNEQFF
TGCGCCAGCAGCGCTTACTACATCTTCTCCTACAATGAGCAGTTCTTC
>once|-|TRBV10-3|TRBJ2-3
CAISDNRGGPDTQYF
TGTGCCATCAGCGATAACAGGGGGGGTCCAGATACGCAGTATTTT
>-|-|TRBV12-5|TRBJ2-5
CASGPHRDTFQETQYF
TGTGCTAGTGGTCCCCACCGGGACACATTCCAAGAGACCCAGTACTTC
>-|TRBD2|TRBV6-5|TRBJ2-3
CASSYRRGGSDTQYF
TGTGCCAGCAGTTACAGGCGCGGGGGGTCAGATACGCAGTATTTT
>-|-|TRBV5-4|TRBJ1-6
CASSLDPHRADSPLHF
TGTGCCAGCAGCTTGGATCCCCACAGGGCTGATTCACCCCTCCACTTT
>-|-|TRBV27|TRBJ2-1
CASSFGLDPNEQFF
TGTGCCAGCAGTTTCGGCCTAGACCCCAATGAGCAGTTCTTC
>-|-|TRBV2|TRBJ2-7
CASSVLQNYEQYF
TGTGCCAGCAGTGTTTTGCAGAACTACGAGCAGTACTTC
>-|-|TRBV30|TRBJ1-1
CAWTEGRTEAFF
TGTGCCTGGACGGAGGGTAGAACTGAAGCTTTCTTT
>-|-|TRBV10-3|TRBJ2-7
CAISEPRGANYEQYF
TGTGCCATCAGTGAGCCCCGGGGGGCCAACTACGAGCAGTACTTC
>-|-|TRBV4-2|TRBJ1-5
CASSQDLPGNQPQHF
TGTGCCAGCAGCCAAGATCTACCGGGTAATCAGCCCCAGCATTTT
>-|-|TRBV5-4|TRBJ2-5
CASSSRDYQETQYF
TGTGCCAGCAGCTCCCGAGACTATCAAGAGACCCAGTACTTC
>-|TRBD1|TRBV5-6|TRBJ1-5
CASSYGQGSNQPQHF
TGTGCCAGCAGCTATGGACAGGGTAGCAATCAGCCCCAGCATTTT
>-|-|TRBV4-1|TRBJ2-5
CASSQEAGGGQYF
TGCGCCAGCAGCCAAGAGGCAGGGGGAGGCCAGTACTTC
>once|TRBD1|TRBV10-3|TRBJ1-6
CAISEGTVITYNSPLHF
TGTGCCATCAGTGAGGGGACAGTCATAACCTATAATTCACCCCTCCACTTT
>-|-|TRBV4-1|TRBJ2-6
CASSQATVGGANVLTF
TGCGCCAGCAGCCAAGCTACTGTGGGCGGGGCCAACGTCCTGACTTTC
>-|TRBD2|TRBV6-6|TRBJ2-1
CASSRTSGGSNEQFF
TGTGCCAGCAGCCGGACTAGCGGGGGGTCCAATGAGCAGTTCTTC
>-|-|TRBV30|TRBJ1-2
CAWGVPSYTF
TGTGCCTGGGGGGTCCCGTCCTACACCTTC
>-|-|TRBV11-2|TRBJ2-7
CASSLARRTYEQYF
TGTGCCAGCAGCTTAGCTCGTCGCACCTACGAGCAGTACTTC
>once|-|TRBV9|TRBJ2-3
CASSNEGGDTQYF
TGTGCCAGCAGCAACGAGGGAGGAGATACGCAGTATTTT
>-|-|TRBV5-1|TRBJ1-1
CASSLGREAEAFF
TGCGCCAGCAGCTTGGGAAGGGAAGCTGAAGCTTTCTTT
>-|-|TRBV6-5|TRBJ2-4
CASNSGPGAKNIQYF
TGTGCCAGCAATTCCGGCCCTGGGGCCAAAAACATTCAGTACTTC
>-|-|TRBV19|TRBJ2-3
CASSIERSPSTDTQYF
TGTGCCAGTAGTATCGAGAGATCCCCCTCCACAGATACGCAGTATTTT
>once|TRBD1|TRBV30|TRBJ1-5
CAWRDRGNQPQHF
TGTGCCTGGAGAGACAGGGGCAATCAGCCCCAGCATTTT
>-|-|TRBV30|TRBJ1-3
CAWSLIVSGNTIYF
TGTGCCTGGAGTCTTATCGTAAGCGGAAACACCATATATTTT
>-|TRBD2|TRBV18|TRBJ2-7
CASSSGTSGTYEQYF
TGTGCCAGCTCGTCCGGGACTAGCGGTACCTACGAGCAGTACTTC
>once|-|TRBV4-1|TRBJ2-2
CASSQEGTGNTGELFF
TGCGCCAGCAGCCAAGAGGGTACGGGGAACACCGGGGAGCTGTTTTTT
>-|-|TRBV5-1|TRBJ2-3
CASSLVQSTDTQYF
TGCGCCAGCAGCTTGGTTCAGAGCACAGATACGCAGTATTTT